A selection of T cell receptor beta chains follows, all from one sample in a study of blood T cell repertoires in COVID-19. This table comes from immunoSEQ multiplex PCR, and its TCRdb copy is limited to in-frame clones, with some not included. The top ten clones hold roughly 4.1% of a sample with 90,000 to 130,000 clones, approximately 83% of them seen once. Sequencing was carried out using peripheral blood. Every receptor here comes from a woman aged 65 to 85 with acute or convalescent COVID-19. CDR3s include the opening cysteine and the closing phenylalanine or tryptophan. The order of the fields is V gene, clone size, J gene, D gene, CDR3 protein, CDR3 DNA. D genes are given only for firm matches. A row's size may be missing; if present it is once, few, many or a size class.

TRBV28,-,TRBJ1-5,TRBD1,CASSPGQEYQPQHF,TGTGCCAGCAGCCCGGGACAGGAATATCAGCCCCAGCATTTT
TRBV20-1,once,TRBJ2-1,-,CSASGLPDEQFF,TGCAGTGCTAGTGGACTGCCAGATGAGCAGTTCTTC
TRBV2,-,TRBJ1-3,-,CACKESGNTIYF,TGTGCCTGCAAGGAGTCTGGAAACACCATATATTTT
TRBV9,once,TRBJ2-1,-,CASSVGAGDYNEQFF,TGTGCCAGCAGCGTAGGGGCAGGGGACTACAATGAGCAGTTCTTC
TRBV27,-,TRBJ2-7,-,CASSTGGYEQYF,TGTGCCAGCAGTACTGGAGGCTACGAGCAGTACTTC
TRBV5-6,-,TRBJ2-5,-,CASSLYGGETQYF,TGTGCCAGCAGCTTGTATGGCGGGGAAACCCAGTACTTC
TRBV6-2/TRBV6-3,few,TRBJ1-3,-,CASSYKREVRNTIYF,TGTGCCAGCAGTTACAAGAGGGAAGTCCGAAACACCATATATTTT
TRBV15,-,TRBJ1-5,TRBD1,CATSRGGQGVIQPQHF,TGTGCCACCAGCAGGGGCGGACAGGGGGTGATTCAGCCCCAGCATTTT
TRBV27,-,TRBJ2-7,-,CASSLLGASSSYEQYF,TGTGCCAGCAGTTTATTAGGGGCAAGTAGCTCCTACGAGCAGTACTTC
TRBV11-3,-,TRBJ2-1,-,CASSLGRGTYNEQFF,TGTGCCAGCAGCTTGGGCAGGGGTACCTACAATGAGCAGTTCTTC
TRBV15,-,TRBJ1-1,-,CATRGAGQSSEAFF,TGTGCCACCAGGGGGGCCGGACAGTCTTCTGAAGCTTTCTTT
TRBV9,-,TRBJ2-5,-,CASSRGETQYF,TGTGCCAGCAGCAGGGGTGAGACCCAGTACTTC
TRBV5-6,-,TRBJ1-2,TRBD1,CASSRRQGVNYGYTF,TGTGCCAGCAGCCGGAGACAGGGTGTCAACTATGGCTACACCTTC
TRBV6-2/TRBV6-3,-,TRBJ1-1,-,CASSYQGYTEAFF,TGTGCCAGCAGTTACCAGGGGTACACTGAAGCTTTCTTT
TRBV6-1,-,TRBJ1-3,-,CASSVRLRGSGNTIYF,TGTGCCAGCAGTGTAAGGCTTAGGGGCTCTGGAAACACCATATATTTT
TRBV11-2,-,TRBJ1-2,-,CASSLDNAGNYGYTF,TGTGCCAGCAGCTTAGATAATGCAGGGAACTATGGCTACACCTTC
TRBV11-1,-,TRBJ2-2,-,CASSPAVLGELFF,TGTGCCAGCAGCCCGGCGGTTCTCGGGGAGCTGTTTTTT
TRBV9,-,TRBJ1-3,-,CASSVDSDSGNTIYF,TGTGCCAGCAGCGTAGATAGCGACTCTGGAAACACCATATATTTT
TRBV2,-,TRBJ2-3,TRBD2,CAVQGGREPDTQYF,TGTGCCGTTCAGGGTGGGCGGGAGCCAGATACGCAGTATTTT
TRBV7-8,-,TRBJ2-4,-,CASSPDILAKNIQYF,TGTGCCAGCAGCCCTGACATACTAGCCAAAAACATTCAGTACTTC
TRBV25-1,-,TRBJ2-1,-,CASSGGLAGALNEQFF,TGTGCCAGCAGTGGAGGACTGGCGGGGGCCCTCAATGAGCAGTTCTTC
TRBV6-2/TRBV6-3,many,TRBJ1-5,TRBD1,CASSYSTGGTSNQPQHF,TGTGCCAGCAGTTACTCAACAGGGGGCACGAGCAATCAGCCCCAGCATTTT
TRBV19,-,TRBJ2-4,-,CASSPQDGGGRSIQYF,TGTGCCAGTAGTCCCCAGGACGGAGGAGGAAGATCCATTCAGTACTTC
TRBV6-5,-,TRBJ1-4,-,CASSYSRTRNEKLFF,TGTGCCAGCAGTTACTCGAGGACAAGGAATGAAAAACTGTTTTTT
TRBV7-3,-,TRBJ2-3,-,CASSFPSTDTQYF,TGTGCCAGCAGCTTCCCTAGCACAGATACGCAGTATTTT
TRBV2,-,TRBJ1-4,-,CASSDKITSTGNEKLFF,TGTGCCAGCAGTGACAAGATTACGTCAACGGGAAATGAAAAACTGTTTTTT
TRBV3-1/TRBV3-2,-,TRBJ1-2,TRBD1,CASSLYRGGNYGYTF,TGTGCCAGCAGCCTCTACAGGGGGGGCAACTATGGCTACACCTTC
TRBV5-1,-,TRBJ1-4,TRBD1,CASSSRTGEKLFF,TGCGCCAGCAGCTCAAGGACAGGTGAAAAACTGTTTTTT
TRBV7-2,-,TRBJ2-2,-,CASSLGSGNPGELFF,TGTGCCAGCAGCTTAGGGTCCGGTAATCCCGGGGAGCTGTTTTTT
TRBV6-6,-,TRBJ2-7,-,CASSARGGRSYEQYF,TGTGCCAGCAGCGCAAGAGGGGGACGTAGCTACGAGCAGTACTTC
TRBV3-1/TRBV3-2,-,TRBJ1-1,-,CASSPSGGRGNTEAFF,TGTGCCAGCAGCCCGAGCGGGGGGCGGGGGAACACTGAAGCTTTCTTT
TRBV11-1,few,TRBJ1-1,-,CASKRRETEAFF,TGTGCCAGCAAGCGCCGGGAAACTGAAGCTTTCTTT
TRBV5-1,-,TRBJ1-2,-,CASRAGVDYGYTF,TGCGCCAGCAGGGCTGGTGTGGACTATGGCTACACCTTC
TRBV30,many,TRBJ2-7,TRBD1,CALRQGYEQYF,TGTGCCTTACGACAGGGCTACGAGCAGTACTTC
TRBV28,few,TRBJ1-5,-,CASRRDQGQPQHF,TGTGCCAGCAGAAGGGATCAGGGGCAGCCCCAGCATTTT
TRBV27,few,TRBJ2-7,TRBD2,CASRGTSGTGEQYF,TGTGCCAGCAGAGGGACTAGCGGGACAGGCGAGCAGTACTTC
TRBV5-1,-,TRBJ1-3,-,CASSLAGATGGNTIYF,TGCGCCAGCAGCTTGGCCGGAGCAACCGGGGGAAACACCATATATTTT
TRBV18,-,TRBJ1-5,-,CASSRSASGGVNQPQHF,TGTGCCAGCTCACGCTCGGCCTCCGGCGGTGTCAATCAGCCCCAGCATTTT
TRBV10-3,-,TRBJ2-7,TRBD1,CAISDRDSYEQYF,TGTGCCATCAGCGACAGGGACTCCTACGAGCAGTACTTC
TRBV2,-,TRBJ1-5,TRBD1,CASSTQGRNQPQHF,TGTGCCAGCAGCACACAGGGGCGCAATCAGCCCCAGCATTTT
TRBV6-6,-,TRBJ1-1,-,CASVMRETEAFF,TGTGCCAGCGTCATGCGGGAGACTGAAGCTTTCTTT
TRBV3-1/TRBV3-2,once,TRBJ2-3,-,CASSQKLVDTQYF,TGTGCCAGCAGCCAAAAGCTGGTAGATACGCAGTATTTT
TRBV6-5,-,TRBJ1-2,-,CASSRDTSNYGYTF,TGTGCCAGCAGTCGGGACACTTCTAACTATGGCTACACCTTC
TRBV3-1/TRBV3-2,-,TRBJ2-7,-,CASSQESASHEQYF,TGTGCCAGCAGCCAAGAAAGCGCCAGCCACGAGCAGTACTTC
TRBV9,-,TRBJ2-1,-,CASSVTRGEQFF,TGTGCCAGCAGCGTCACTAGAGGTGAGCAGTTCTTC